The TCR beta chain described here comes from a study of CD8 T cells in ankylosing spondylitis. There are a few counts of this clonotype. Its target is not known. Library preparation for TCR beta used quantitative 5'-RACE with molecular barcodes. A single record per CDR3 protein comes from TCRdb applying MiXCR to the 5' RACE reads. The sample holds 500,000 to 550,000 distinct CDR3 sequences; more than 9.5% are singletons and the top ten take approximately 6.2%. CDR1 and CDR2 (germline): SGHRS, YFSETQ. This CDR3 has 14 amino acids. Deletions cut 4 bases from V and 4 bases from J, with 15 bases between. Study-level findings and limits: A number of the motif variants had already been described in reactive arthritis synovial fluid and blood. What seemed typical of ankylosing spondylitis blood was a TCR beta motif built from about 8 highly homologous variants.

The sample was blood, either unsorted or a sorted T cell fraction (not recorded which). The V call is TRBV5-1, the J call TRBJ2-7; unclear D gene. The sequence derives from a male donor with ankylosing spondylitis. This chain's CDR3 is CASSAQRGDYEQYF. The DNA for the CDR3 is TGCGCCAGCAGCGCACAGCGAGGCGATTACGAGCAGTACTTC.